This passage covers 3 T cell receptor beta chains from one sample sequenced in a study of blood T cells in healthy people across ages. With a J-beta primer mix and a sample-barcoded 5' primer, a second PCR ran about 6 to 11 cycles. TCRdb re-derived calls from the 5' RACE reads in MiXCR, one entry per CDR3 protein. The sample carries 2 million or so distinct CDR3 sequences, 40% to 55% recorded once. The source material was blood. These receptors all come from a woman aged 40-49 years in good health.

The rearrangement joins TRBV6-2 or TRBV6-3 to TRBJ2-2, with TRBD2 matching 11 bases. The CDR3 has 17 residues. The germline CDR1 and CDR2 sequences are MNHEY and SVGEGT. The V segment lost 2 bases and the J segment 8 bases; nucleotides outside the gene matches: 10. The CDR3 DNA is TGTGCCAGCAGTTACGAGGTGCAGGGACTAGCGGCGGGGGAGCTGTTTTTT. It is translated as CASSYEVQGLAAGELFF.

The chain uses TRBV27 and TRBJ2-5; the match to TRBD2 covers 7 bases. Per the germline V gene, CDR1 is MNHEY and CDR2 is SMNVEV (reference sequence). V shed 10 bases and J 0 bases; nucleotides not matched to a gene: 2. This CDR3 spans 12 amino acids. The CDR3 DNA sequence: TGTGCCACGCGGGGGAACCAAGAGACCCAGTACTTC. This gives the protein CATRGNQETQYF.

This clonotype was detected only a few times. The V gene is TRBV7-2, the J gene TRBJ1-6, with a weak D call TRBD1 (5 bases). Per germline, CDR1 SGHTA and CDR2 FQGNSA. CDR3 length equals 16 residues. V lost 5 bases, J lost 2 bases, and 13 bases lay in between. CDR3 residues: CASSPRGVAYNSPLHF. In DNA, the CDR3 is TGTGCCAGCAGCCCACGGGGGGTCGCCTATAATTCACCCCTCCACTTT.